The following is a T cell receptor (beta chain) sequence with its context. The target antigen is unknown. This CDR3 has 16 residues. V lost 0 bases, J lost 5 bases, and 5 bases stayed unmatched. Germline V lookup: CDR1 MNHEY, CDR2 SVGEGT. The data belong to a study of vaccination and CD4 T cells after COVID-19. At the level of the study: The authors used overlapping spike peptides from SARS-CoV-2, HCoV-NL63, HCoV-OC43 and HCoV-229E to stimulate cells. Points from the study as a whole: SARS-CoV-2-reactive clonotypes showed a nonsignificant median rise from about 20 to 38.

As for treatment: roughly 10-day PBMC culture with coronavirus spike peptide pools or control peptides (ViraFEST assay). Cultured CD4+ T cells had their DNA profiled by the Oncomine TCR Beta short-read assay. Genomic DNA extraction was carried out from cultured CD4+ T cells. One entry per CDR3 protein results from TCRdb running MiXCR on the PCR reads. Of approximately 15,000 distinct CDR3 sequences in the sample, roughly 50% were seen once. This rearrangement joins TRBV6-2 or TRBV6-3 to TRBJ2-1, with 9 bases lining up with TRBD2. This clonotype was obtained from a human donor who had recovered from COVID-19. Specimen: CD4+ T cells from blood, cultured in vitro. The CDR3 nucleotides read TGTGCCAGCAGTTACTCTAGCGGGAGCGTCGACAATGAGCAGTTCTTC. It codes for CASSYSSGSVDNEQFF.